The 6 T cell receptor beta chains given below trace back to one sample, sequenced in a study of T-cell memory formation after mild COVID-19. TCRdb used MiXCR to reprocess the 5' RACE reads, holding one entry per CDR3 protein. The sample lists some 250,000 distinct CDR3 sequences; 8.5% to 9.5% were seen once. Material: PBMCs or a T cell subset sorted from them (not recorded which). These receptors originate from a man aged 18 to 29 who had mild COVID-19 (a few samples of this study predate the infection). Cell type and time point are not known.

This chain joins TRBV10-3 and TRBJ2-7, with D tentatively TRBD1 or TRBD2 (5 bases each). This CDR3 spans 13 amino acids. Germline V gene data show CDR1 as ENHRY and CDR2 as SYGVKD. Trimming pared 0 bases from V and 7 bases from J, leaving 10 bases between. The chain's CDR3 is CAISESRDGEQYF. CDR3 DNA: TGTGCCATCAGTGAGTCCCGGGACGGGGAGCAGTACTTC.

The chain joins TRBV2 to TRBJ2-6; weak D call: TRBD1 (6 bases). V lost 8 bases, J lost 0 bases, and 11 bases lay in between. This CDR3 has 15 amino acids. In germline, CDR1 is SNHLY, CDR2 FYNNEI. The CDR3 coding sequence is TGTGCCAGCGCCCCACAGGGCTCTGGGGCCAACGTCCTGACTTTC. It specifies CASAPQGSGANVLTF. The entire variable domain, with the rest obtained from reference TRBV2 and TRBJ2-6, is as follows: EPEVTQTPSHQVTQMGQEVILRCVPISNHLYFYWYRQILGQKVEFLVSFYNNEISEKSEIFDDQFSVERPDGSNFTLKIRSTKLEDSAMYFCASAPQGSGANVLTFGAGSRLTVL.

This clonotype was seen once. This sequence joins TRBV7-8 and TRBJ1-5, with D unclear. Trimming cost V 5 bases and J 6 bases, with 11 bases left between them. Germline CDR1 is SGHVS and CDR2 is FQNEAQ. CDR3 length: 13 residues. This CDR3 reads CASSTTRVQPQHF. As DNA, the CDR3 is TGTGCCAGCAGCACCACGAGAGTTCAGCCCCAGCATTTT. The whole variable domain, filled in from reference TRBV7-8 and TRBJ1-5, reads GAGVSQSPRYKVAKRGQDVALRCDPISGHVSLFWYQQALGQGPEFLTYFQNEAQLDKSGLPSDRFFAERPEGSVSTLKIQRTQQEDSAVYLCASSTTRVQPQHFGDGTRLSIL.

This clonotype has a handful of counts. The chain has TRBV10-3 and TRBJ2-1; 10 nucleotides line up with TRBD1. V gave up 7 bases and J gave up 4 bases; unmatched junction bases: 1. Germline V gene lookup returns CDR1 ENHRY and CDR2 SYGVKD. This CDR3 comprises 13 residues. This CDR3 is CAIKGQGYNEQFF. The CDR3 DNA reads TGTGCCATCAAGGGACAGGGGTACAATGAGCAGTTCTTC.

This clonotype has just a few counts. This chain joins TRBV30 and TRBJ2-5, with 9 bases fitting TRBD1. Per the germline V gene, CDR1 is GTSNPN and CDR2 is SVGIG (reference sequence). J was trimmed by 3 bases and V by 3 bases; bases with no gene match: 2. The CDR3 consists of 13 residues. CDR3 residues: CAWSGTGKETQYF. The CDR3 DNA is TGTGCCTGGAGCGGGACAGGGAAAGAGACCCAGTACTTC.

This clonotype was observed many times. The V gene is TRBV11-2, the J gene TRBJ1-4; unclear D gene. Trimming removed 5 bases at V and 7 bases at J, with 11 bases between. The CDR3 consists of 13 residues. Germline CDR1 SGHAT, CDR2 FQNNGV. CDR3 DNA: TGTGCCAGCAGCCCCGCGTTGGCTGAAAAACTGTTTTTT. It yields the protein CASSPALAEKLFF. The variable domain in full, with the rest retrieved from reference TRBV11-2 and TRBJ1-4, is EAGVAQSPRYKIIEKRQSVAFWCNPISGHATLYWYQQILGQGPKLLIQFQNNGVVDDSQLPKDRFSAERLKGVDSTLKIQPAKLEDSAVYLCASSPALAEKLFFGSGTQLSVL.